This T cell receptor (beta chain) was sequenced for a study of blood T cell repertoires in COVID-19. Across the study: Specimens from acute and convalescent COVID-19 originated in the United States, Italy and Spain. Sample material is recorded as cDNA or gDNA derived from T cells, B-cell-depleted T cells, or PBMCs.

The table came from immunoSEQ multiplex PCR; TCRdb's copy has only in-frame clones and leaves some out. Of 35,000 to 40,000 clones listed, roughly 80% were seen once; the top ten hold 25% to 30%. Germline assignment: CDR1 SGHNT and CDR2 YENEEA. V shed 5 bases and J 4 bases; nucleotides not matched to a gene: 8. CDR3 length: 16 amino acids. The chain couples TRBV11-3 to TRBJ2-3; 11 positions agree with TRBD1. The sequence derives from a man at least 80 years old with active or convalescent COVID-19. The sample was peripheral blood. The CDR3: CASSHGTGGKADTQYF. In DNA form, the CDR3 reads TGTGCCAGCAGCCACGGGACAGGGGGAAAAGCAGATACGCAGTATTTT.